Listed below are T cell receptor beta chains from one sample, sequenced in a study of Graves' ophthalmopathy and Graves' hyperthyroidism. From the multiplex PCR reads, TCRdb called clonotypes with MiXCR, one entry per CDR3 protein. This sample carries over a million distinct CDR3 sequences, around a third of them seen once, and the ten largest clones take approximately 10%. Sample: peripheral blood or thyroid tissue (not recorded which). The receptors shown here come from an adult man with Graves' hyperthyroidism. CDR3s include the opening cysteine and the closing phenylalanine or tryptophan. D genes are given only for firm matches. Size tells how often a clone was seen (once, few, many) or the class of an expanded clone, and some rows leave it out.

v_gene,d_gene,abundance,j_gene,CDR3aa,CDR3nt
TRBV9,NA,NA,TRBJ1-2,CASGTPLYWDTYGYTF,TGTGCCAGCGGGACCCCTCTTTACTGGGACACCTATGGCTACACCTTC
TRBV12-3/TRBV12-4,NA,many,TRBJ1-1,CASGITGKNTEAFF,TGTGCCAGCGGAATTACCGGGAAGAACACTGAAGCTTTCTTT
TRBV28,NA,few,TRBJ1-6,CASSTGQRYNSPLHF,TGTGCCAGCAGCACAGGACAGAGATATAATTCACCCCTCCACTTT
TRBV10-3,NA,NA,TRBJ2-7,CASSEGGGGPSSYEQYF,TGTGCCAGCAGTGAGGGCGGAGGGGGACCGAGCTCCTACGAGCAGTACTTC
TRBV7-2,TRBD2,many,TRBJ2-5,CASSRRGRGGETQYF,TGTGCCAGCAGCCGTCGAGGGAGGGGTGGAGAGACCCAGTACTTC
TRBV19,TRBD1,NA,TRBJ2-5,CASSMPGGGRETQYF,TGTGCCAGTAGTATGCCAGGGGGCGGACGGGAGACCCAGTACTTC
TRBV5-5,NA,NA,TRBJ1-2,CASSLSRENYCYTF,TGTGCCAGCAGCTTGAGCAGGGAAAACTATTGCTACACCTTC
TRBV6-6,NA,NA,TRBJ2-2,CASIPWLGGNTGELFF,TGTGCCAGCATCCCATGGCTCGGGGGGAACACCGGGGAGCTGTTTTTT
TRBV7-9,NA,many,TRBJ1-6,CASSTAGGAPTLHF,TGTGCCAGCAGCACCGCCGGCGGGGCACCTACCCTCCACTTT
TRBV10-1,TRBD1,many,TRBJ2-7,CASSESTGGEQYF,TGCGCCAGCAGTGAGTCGACAGGGGGTGAGCAGTACTTC
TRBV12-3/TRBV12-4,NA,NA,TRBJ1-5,CASSLGVLGTQPQHF,TGTGCCAGCAGTTTAGGGGTTTTGGGGACTCAGCCCCAGCATTTT
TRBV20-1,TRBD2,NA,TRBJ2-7,CSLAGVGFSYEQYF,TGCAGTTTAGCGGGAGTAGGATTTTCCTACGAGCAGTACTTC
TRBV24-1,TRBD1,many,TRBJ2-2,CATSDAGTANTGELFF,TGTGCCACCAGTGACGCCGGGACAGCGAACACCGGGGAGCTGTTTTTT
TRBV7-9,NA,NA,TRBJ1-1,CASSLVLGSEAFF,TGTGCCAGCAGCTTAGTTTTGGGCAGTGAAGCTTTCTTT
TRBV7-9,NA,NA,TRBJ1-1,CASSHTRGWYTEAFF,TGTGCCAGCAGCCACACTCGGGGATGGTACACTGAAGCTTTCTTT
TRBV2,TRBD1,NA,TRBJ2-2,CASRQGAGVWELFF,TGTGCCAGTAGACAGGGGGCCGGCGTTTGGGAGCTGTTTTTT
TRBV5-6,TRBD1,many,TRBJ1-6,CASSLDRGVNSPLHF,TGTGCCAGCAGCTTGGACAGGGGAGTGAATTCACCCCTCCACTTT
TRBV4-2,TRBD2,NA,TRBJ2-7,CASSQDPSGGLVHEQYF,TGTGCCAGCAGCCAAGATCCGAGCGGGGGTTTGGTTCACGAGCAGTACTTC
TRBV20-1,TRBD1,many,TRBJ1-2,CSASRDSSGYTF,TGCAGTGCTAGTAGGGACAGCTCTGGCTACACCTTC
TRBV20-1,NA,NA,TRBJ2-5,CSANDNGNQPQYF,TGCAGTGCAAACGACAATGGCAATCAGCCCCAGTACTTC
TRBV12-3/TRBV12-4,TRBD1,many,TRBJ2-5,CASSHWDRVQETQYF,TGTGCCAGCAGTCACTGGGACAGAGTACAAGAGACCCAGTACTTC
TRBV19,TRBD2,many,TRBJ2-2,CASGTSGTGELFF,TGTGCCAGCGGGACTAGCGGGACCGGGGAGCTGTTTTTT
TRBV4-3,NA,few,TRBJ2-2,CASSRLGGGSGELFF,TGCGCCAGCAGCCGCTTGGGCGGGGGCTCCGGGGAGCTGTTTTTT
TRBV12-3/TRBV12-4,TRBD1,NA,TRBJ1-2,CASSVDRGLGYGYTF,TGTGCCAGCAGTGTAGACAGGGGGCTCGGCTATGGCTACACCTTC
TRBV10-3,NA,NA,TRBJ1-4,CAISLKQGDEKLFF,TGTGCCATCAGTCTCAAACAGGGCGATGAAAAACTGTTTTTT
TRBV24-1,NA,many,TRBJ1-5,CATSARGDQPQHF,TGTGCCACCAGTGCCCGGGGTGATCAGCCCCAGCATTTT
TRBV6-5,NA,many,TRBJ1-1,CASRPLSGTEAFF,TGTGCCAGCCGCCCCCTATCGGGCACTGAAGCTTTCTTT
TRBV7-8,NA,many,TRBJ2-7,CASSLVPGGLSPLYEQYF,TGTGCCAGCAGCTTAGTCCCGGGGGGCCTATCTCCCCTCTACGAGCAGTACTTC
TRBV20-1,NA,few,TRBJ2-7,CSARSLRRAGEQYF,TGCAGTGCTAGAAGCCTCCGCAGGGCCGGGGAGCAGTACTTC
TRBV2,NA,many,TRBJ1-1,CASTYRAGTEAFF,TGTGCCAGCACCTACAGGGCGGGCACTGAAGCTTTCTTT
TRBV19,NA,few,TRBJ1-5,CASSQGSGQPQHF,TGTGCCAGTAGTCAGGGTTCGGGGCAGCCCCAGCATTTT
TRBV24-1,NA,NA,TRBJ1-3,CATSDAGSSGNTIYF,TGTGCCACCAGTGACGCGGGATCCTCTGGAAACACCATATATTTT
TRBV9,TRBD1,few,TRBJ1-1,CASSKTGFEAFF,TGTGCCAGCAGCAAGACAGGGTTCGAAGCTTTCTTT
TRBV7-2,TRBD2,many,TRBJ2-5,CASRRRTSGGQETQYF,TGTGCCAGCAGACGGAGGACTAGCGGGGGCCAAGAGACCCAGTACTTC
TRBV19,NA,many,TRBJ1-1,CASSIEGPSTNTEAFF,TGTGCCAGTAGTATAGAAGGGCCGTCGACGAACACTGAAGCTTTCTTT
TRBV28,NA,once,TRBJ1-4,CASSWPQNALFF,TGTGCCAGCAGTTGGCCTCAAAACGCGCTGTTTTTT
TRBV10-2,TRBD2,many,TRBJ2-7,CASSAGLAGATYEQYF,TGCGCCAGCAGTGCCGGACTAGCGGGAGCCACCTACGAGCAGTACTTC
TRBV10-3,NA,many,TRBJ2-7,CAISQIGGREQYF,TGTGCCATCAGCCAAATCGGGGGCCGGGAGCAGTACTTC
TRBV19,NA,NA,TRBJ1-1,CATLRVFSAEAFF,TGTGCCACACTTCGGGTATTCAGCGCTGAAGCTTTCTTT
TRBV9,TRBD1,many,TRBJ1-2,CASSALFGQGRNDGYTF,TGTGCCAGCAGCGCCCTATTCGGACAGGGAAGAAACGATGGCTACACCTTC
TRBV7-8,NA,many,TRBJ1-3,CASSLDGGRRTGNTIYF,TGTGCCAGCAGCTTAGACGGTGGGAGGAGAACTGGAAACACCATATATTTT
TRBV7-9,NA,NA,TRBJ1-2,CASSPAGPYGYAF,TGTGCCAGCAGCCCGGCAGGCCCCTATGGCTACGCCTTC
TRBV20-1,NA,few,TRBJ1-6,CSARVLGGPTGAPLHF,TGCAGTGCTAGGGTCCTGGGGGGTCCCACTGGGGCACCCCTCCACTTT
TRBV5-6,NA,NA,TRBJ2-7,CASNGRAAWEQYF,TGTGCCAGCAACGGACGGGCAGCGTGGGAGCAGTACTTC
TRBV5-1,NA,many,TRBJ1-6,CASSSGDSPLHF,TGCGCCAGCAGCTCAGGGGATTCACCCCTCCACTTT
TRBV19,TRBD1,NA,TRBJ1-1,CASQASDRARTEAFF,TGTGCCAGTCAAGCTTCGGACAGGGCACGAACTGAAGCTTTCTTT
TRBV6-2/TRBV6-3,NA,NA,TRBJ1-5,CASSSSGARQPQHF,TGTGCCAGCAGTTCCTCAGGGGCAAGACAGCCCCAGCATTTT
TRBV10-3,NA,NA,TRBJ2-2,CATSGTSTGELFF,TGTGCCACGAGCGGAACCTCCACCGGGGAGCTGTTTTTT
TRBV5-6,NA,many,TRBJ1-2,CASSFHRQMINYGYTF,TGTGCCAGCAGCTTCCATCGACAGATGATTAACTATGGCTACACCTTC
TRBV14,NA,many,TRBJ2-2,CASSSRLVGTGELFF,TGTGCCAGCAGCTCCCGACTAGTCGGCACCGGGGAGCTGTTTTTT
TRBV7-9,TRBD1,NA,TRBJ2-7,CASSLTGGYSYEQYF,TGTGCCAGCAGCTTAACAGGGGGTTACTCCTACGAGCAGTACTTC
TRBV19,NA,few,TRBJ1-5,CASSILGGNQPQHF,TGTGCCAGTAGTATTCTCGGGGGGAATCAGCCCCAGCATTTT
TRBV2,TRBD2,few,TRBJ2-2,CASRPPGLDSTGELFF,TGTGCCAGCAGACCTCCGGGACTAGACAGCACCGGGGAGCTGTTTTTT
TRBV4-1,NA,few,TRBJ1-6,CASSQDESSSLHF,TGCGCCAGCAGCCAAGACGAGAGTAGTTCCCTCCACTTT